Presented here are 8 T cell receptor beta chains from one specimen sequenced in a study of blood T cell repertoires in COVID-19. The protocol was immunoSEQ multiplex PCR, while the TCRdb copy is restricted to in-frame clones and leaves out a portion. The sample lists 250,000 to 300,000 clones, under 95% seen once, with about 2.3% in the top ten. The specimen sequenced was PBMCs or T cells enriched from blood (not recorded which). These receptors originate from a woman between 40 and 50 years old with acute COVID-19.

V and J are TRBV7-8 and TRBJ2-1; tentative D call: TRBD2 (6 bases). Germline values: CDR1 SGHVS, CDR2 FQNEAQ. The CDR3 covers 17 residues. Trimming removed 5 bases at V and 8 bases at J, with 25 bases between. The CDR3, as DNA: TGTGCCAGCAGCGTTATACGGGGGTCCTCTGAGGGACATGAGCAGTTCTTC. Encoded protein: CASSVIRGSSEGHEQFF.

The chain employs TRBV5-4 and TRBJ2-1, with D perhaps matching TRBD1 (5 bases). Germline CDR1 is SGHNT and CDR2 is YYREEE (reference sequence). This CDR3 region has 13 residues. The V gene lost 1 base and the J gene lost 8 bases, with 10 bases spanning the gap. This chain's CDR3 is CASSLSWGDEQFF. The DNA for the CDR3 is TGTGCCAGCAGCTTGAGCTGGGGCGATGAGCAGTTCTTC.

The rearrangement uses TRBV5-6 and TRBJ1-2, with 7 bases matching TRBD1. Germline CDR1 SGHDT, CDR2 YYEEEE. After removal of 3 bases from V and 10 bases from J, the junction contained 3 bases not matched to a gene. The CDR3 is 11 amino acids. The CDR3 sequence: CASSWDSAYTF. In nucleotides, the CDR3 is TGTGCCAGCAGCTGGGACAGCGCCTACACCTTC.

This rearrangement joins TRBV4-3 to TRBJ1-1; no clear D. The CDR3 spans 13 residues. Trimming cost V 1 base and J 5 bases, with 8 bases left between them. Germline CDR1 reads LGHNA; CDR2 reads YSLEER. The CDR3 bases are TGCGCCAGCAGCCAAGTTGCGGGGACTGAAGCTTTCTTT. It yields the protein CASSQVAGTEAFF.

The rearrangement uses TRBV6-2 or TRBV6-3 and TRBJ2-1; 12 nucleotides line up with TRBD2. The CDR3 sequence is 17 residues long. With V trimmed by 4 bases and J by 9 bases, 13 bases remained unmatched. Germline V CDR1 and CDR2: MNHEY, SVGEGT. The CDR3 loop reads CASSSPFASGRATEQFF. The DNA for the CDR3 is TGTGCCAGCAGTTCCCCCTTCGCTAGCGGGAGGGCCACTGAGCAGTTCTTC.

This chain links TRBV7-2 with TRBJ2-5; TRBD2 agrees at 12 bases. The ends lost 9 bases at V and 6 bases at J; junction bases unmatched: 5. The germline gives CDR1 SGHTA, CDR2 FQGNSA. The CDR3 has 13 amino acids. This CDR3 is CASGLAGMKTQYF. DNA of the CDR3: TGTGCCAGTGGACTAGCGGGAATGAAGACCCAGTACTTC.

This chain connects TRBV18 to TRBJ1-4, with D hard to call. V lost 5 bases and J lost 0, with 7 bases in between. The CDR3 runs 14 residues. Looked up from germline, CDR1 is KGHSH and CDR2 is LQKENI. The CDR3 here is CASSKGATNEKLFF. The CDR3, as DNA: TGTGCCAGCTCAAAGGGAGCAACTAATGAAAAACTGTTTTTT.

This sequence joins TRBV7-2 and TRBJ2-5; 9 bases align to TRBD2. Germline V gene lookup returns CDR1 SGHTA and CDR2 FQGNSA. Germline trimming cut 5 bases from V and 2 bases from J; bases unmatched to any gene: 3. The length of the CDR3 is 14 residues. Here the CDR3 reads CASSLAGGQETQYF. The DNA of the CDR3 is TGTGCCAGCAGCCTCGCGGGGGGGCAAGAGACCCAGTACTTC.